This T cell receptor beta chain was recovered during a study of type 1 regulatory T cells. Background on the study: An in vitro protocol generated T-allo10, a Tr1-enriched, alloantigen-specific CD4 T cell product.

A single record per CDR3 protein comes from TCRdb applying MiXCR to the reads. The sample shows about 100,000 distinct CDR3 sequences, 25% to 40% of them seen only once. The V gene lost 7 bases and the J gene lost 0 bases, with 15 bases spanning the gap. Germline V gives CDR1 SGHRS, CDR2 YFSETQ. CDR3 size: 15 residues. The chain couples TRBV5-1 to TRBJ2-3; D possibly corresponds to TRBD1 (6 bases). The sequence came from a human donor in good health. The source material was CD4+ T cells, either the whole sample or a sorted fraction (not recorded which). Here the CDR3 reads CASGRGQRSTDTQYF. DNA of the CDR3: TGCGCCAGCGGTCGCGGACAGCGGAGCACAGATACGCAGTATTTT. The complete variable domain, with remaining parts taken from reference TRBV5-1 and TRBJ2-3, reads KAGVTQTPRYLIKTRGQQVTLSCSPISGHRSVSWYQQTPGQGLQFLFEYFSETQRNKGNFPGRFSGRQFSNSRSEMNVSTLELGDSALYLCASGRGQRSTDTQYFGPGTRLTVL.